A single sample is the source of the 25 T cell receptor beta chains below, sequenced in a study of CD8+CD57+ T cells in acquired aplastic anemia. Sequencing involved patients with CD8+CD57+ cell expansion previously shown by flow cytometry. According to the study, genomic DNA was the template for TCR beta VDJ and CDR3 profiling. TCRdb processed the reads anew with MiXCR; each CDR3 protein has one entry. Here the sample spans under 350,000 distinct CDR3 sequences, approximately 58% being singletons. The sample taken for sequencing was sorted CD4+, CD8+, or CD8+CD57+ T cells (not recorded which) from PBMCs. These receptors came from a human donor with aplastic anemia.

J is TRBJ1-2 and V is TRBV19; no firm D call. The V end was cut by 7 bases, the J end by 6 bases, with 15 bases between. The CDR3 loop spans 13 amino acids. Per the germline V gene, CDR1 is LNHDA and CDR2 is SQIVND (reference sequence). In nucleotides, the CDR3 is TGTGCCAGTATTGGACCGGCCGTCGATGGCTACACCTTC. Protein: CASIGPAVDGYTF.

This clonotype was seen ten or more times. The chain employs TRBV7-2 and TRBJ1-5, with D possibly matching TRBD1 (5 bases). CDR3 length equals 15 residues. Per the germline V gene, CDR1 is SGHTA and CDR2 is FQGNSA. V was trimmed by 5 bases and J by 0 bases, leaving 11 bases between them. The CDR3 DNA reads as TGTGCCAGCAGCCGACAGCGTAATAGCAATCAGCCCCAGCATTTT. Translation gives CASSRQRNSNQPQHF. Together with reference TRBV7-2 and TRBJ1-5, the CDR3 gives the full variable domain: GAGVSQSPSNKVTEKGKDVELRCDPISGHTALYWYRQSLGQGLEFLIYFQGNSAPDKSGLPSDRFSAERTGGSVSTLTIQRTQQEDSAVYLCASSRQRNSNQPQHFGDGTRLSIL.

This sequence joins TRBV19 and TRBJ1-1, with a tentative D call TRBD1 (6 bases). Deletions cut 7 bases from V and 1 base from J, with 13 bases between. Germline assignment: CDR1 LNHDA and CDR2 SQIVND (reference sequence). The CDR3 consists of 14 residues. Here the CDR3 DNA reads TGTGCCAGTAAATTGCACAGGGAGAACACTGAAGCTTTCTTT. Its protein product is CASKLHRENTEAFF. The entire variable domain, with the rest obtained from reference TRBV19 and TRBJ1-1, is as follows: DGGITQSPKYLFRKEGQNVTLSCEQNLNHDAMYWYRQDPGQGLRLIYYSQIVNDFQKGDIAEGYSVSREKKESFPLTVTSAQKNPTAFYLCASKLHRENTEAFFGQGTRLTVV.

Details on this clonotype: A read error may account for a junction end that differs from germline. In DNA form, the CDR3 reads TGTGCCAGCAGTGGGGCTGCCTATAATTCACCCCCCCACTTT. It specifies CASSGAAYNSPPHF. V usage is TRBV25-1 and J usage is TRBJ1-6; D remains unclear. This CDR3 region has 14 residues. Germline V gene lookup returns CDR1 MGHDK and CDR2 SYGVNS.

This clonotype was counted ten times or more. This rearrangement joins TRBV9 to TRBJ1-5; D gene ambiguous. This CDR3 region has 14 residues. V was trimmed by 0 bases and J by 4 bases, leaving 8 bases between them. CDR1 and CDR2 (germline): SGDLS, YYNGEE. The CDR3 here is CASSVDGLNQPQHF. CDR3 coding DNA: TGTGCCAGCAGCGTAGATGGGTTGAATCAGCCCCAGCATTTT.

This clonotype has ten or more counts. This chain uses TRBV7-3 with TRBJ2-1; 8 bases agree with TRBD2. The CDR3 consists of 16 residues. After removal of 1 base from V and 4 bases from J, the junction contained 6 bases not matched to a gene. Germline V gene sequence: CDR1 SGHTA, CDR2 FQGTGA. CDR3 in amino acids: CASSLSGSGGYNEQFF. The CDR3 DNA reads TGTGCCAGCAGCTTAAGTGGGAGCGGGGGTTACAATGAGCAGTTCTTC.

Many counts were recorded for this clonotype. This chain links TRBV6-6 with TRBJ2-5, with 7 bases lining up with TRBD2. The ends lost 8 bases at V and 3 bases at J; junction bases unmatched: 6. Germline lookup yields CDR1 MNHNY and CDR2 SVGAGI (reference sequence). The CDR3 extends over 13 amino acids. CDR3 sequence (DNA): TGTGCCAGCGGAGAAGCGGGGAAAGAGACCCAGTACTTC. Translating gives CASGEAGKETQYF.

The V gene is TRBV20-1, the J gene TRBJ2-1; D possibly corresponds to TRBD1 (6 bases). Trimming left V 3 bases short and J 10 bases short, with 10 bases between. Germline values: CDR1 DFQATT, CDR2 SNEGSKA (reference sequence). The CDR3 covers 11 residues. CDR3 coding DNA: TGCAGTGCTAGTGGCGACAGGGAGCAGTTCTTC. Its protein is CSASGDREQFF.

This clonotype was observed a handful of times. The chain couples TRBV10-3 to TRBJ1-4; D remains ambiguous. The V gene lost 3 bases and the J gene lost 13 bases, with 12 bases spanning the gap. This CDR3 contains 12 residues. Germline loops: CDR1 ENHRY, CDR2 SYGVKD. The DNA for the CDR3 is TGTGCCATCAGTGATATGGCAGTCGGACTGTTTTTT. Its translation: CAISDMAVGLFF.

The chain uses TRBV24-1 and TRBJ2-2; 9 bases are a match to TRBD1. There are 15 residues in the CDR3. V was clipped by 4 bases and J by 5 bases; unmatched bases: 4. The germline V gene encodes CDR1 KGHDR and CDR2 SFDVKD. For the CDR3, the DNA is TGTGCCACCAGTGAACCGGGACAGGGTACCGGGGAGCTGTTTTTT. Its protein product is CATSEPGQGTGELFF.

Written as DNA, the CDR3 is TGTGCCACCAGTGATCCAGGGACTAGCGGGACGCGGGAGACCCAGTACTTC. It is translated as CATSDPGTSGTRETQYF. The J gene is TRBJ2-5, the V gene TRBV24-1; 13 bases are shared with TRBD2. CDR1 KGHDR and CDR2 SFDVKD come from the germline V gene. V lost 3 bases, J lost 5 bases, and 8 bases stayed unmatched. CDR3 length equals 17 residues.

The rearrangement uses TRBV24-1 and TRBJ2-1; D remains ambiguous. The CDR3 covers 16 residues. V gave up 4 bases and J gave up 0 bases, with 12 bases separating them. Germline V lookup: CDR1 KGHDR, CDR2 SFDVKD. The CDR3 loop reads CATSDYQSRSYNEQFF. CDR3 DNA sequence: TGTGCCACCAGTGACTATCAGTCCCGCTCCTACAATGAGCAGTTCTTC.

This chain joins TRBV29-1 and TRBJ2-2, with D possibly matching TRBD2 (6 bases). Trimming cost V 4 bases and J 6 bases, with 18 bases left between them. The CDR3 spans 15 residues. Looked up from germline, CDR1 is SQVTM and CDR2 is ANQGSEA. CDR3 nucleotide sequence: TGCAGCGTTGTTTGTGCGGGGAGTGGGTCCGGGGAGCTGTTTTTT. Protein product: CSVVCAGSGSGELFF.

This chain joins TRBV7-3 and TRBJ2-1; D remains unclear. Germline V gene sequence: CDR1 SGHTA, CDR2 FQGTGA. The CDR3 spans 12 residues. V shed 3 bases and J shed 5 bases, with 5 bases lying between them. CDR3 loop: CASSLGHNEQFF. For the CDR3, the DNA is TGTGCCAGCAGCTTGGGTCACAATGAGCAGTTCTTC.

In its sample, this clonotype was seen many times. The chain links TRBV5-1 to TRBJ2-1, with 12 bases lining up with TRBD2. The CDR3 is made up of 16 amino acids. Germline-derived CDR1 and CDR2 are SGHRS and YFSETQ. V trimming: 4 bases; J trimming: 10 bases; junction bases outside the gene matches: 12. This CDR3 reads CASSPQTSGSSREQFF. In nucleotides, the CDR3 is TGCGCCAGCAGCCCCCAGACTAGCGGGAGTAGTCGCGAGCAGTTCTTC.

The genes are TRBV7-2 and TRBJ2-6; D not resolved. V was shortened by 0 bases and J by 10 bases, with 7 bases between the two germline ends. Germline values: CDR1 SGHTA, CDR2 FQGNSA. The CDR3 length is 13 residues. This CDR3 is CASSLAGPNVLTF. In DNA form, the CDR3 reads TGTGCCAGCAGCTTAGCAGGGCCTAACGTCCTGACTTTC.

This chain uses TRBV25-1 with TRBJ1-3; 7 positions agree with TRBD1. Per the germline V gene, CDR1 is MGHDK and CDR2 is SYGVNS. The CDR3 contains 14 residues. With 10 bases clipped from V and 1 base from J, the junction kept 7 bases outside the gene matches. The DNA for the CDR3 is TGTGCCACCTTGACAGGGTTATCTGGAAACACCATATATTTT. Its translation: CATLTGLSGNTIYF. The whole variable domain, remainder taken from reference TRBV25-1 and TRBJ1-3, is EADIYQTPRYLVIGTGKKITLECSQTMGHDKMYWYQQDPGMELHLIHYSYGVNSTEKGDLSSESTVSRIRTEHFPLTLESARPSHTSQYLCATLTGLSGNTIYFGEGSWLTVV.

The chain couples TRBV5-1 to TRBJ1-6, with D perhaps matching TRBD1 (5 bases). This CDR3 is 16 amino acids long. Germline assignment: CDR1 SGHRS and CDR2 YFSETQ. Trimming stripped 6 bases from V and 5 bases from J, with 18 bases between. CDR3 DNA sequence: TGCGCCAGCACACGGACACCCCTACGGGATAATTCACCCCTCCACTTT. Amino acid sequence: CASTRTPLRDNSPLHF.

The CDR3 nucleotides read TGTGCCAGCAGCTTAGCGGATCGGGTAGATACGCAGTATTTT. It yields the protein CASSLADRVDTQYF. This chain connects TRBV7-2 to TRBJ2-3; D is uncertain. This CDR3 region has 14 residues. Trimming shortened V by 0 bases and J by 5 bases, and 9 bases separated the two germline ends. CDR1 and CDR2 (germline): SGHTA, FQGNSA. Drawing the rest from reference TRBV7-2 and TRBJ2-3, the complete variable domain is GAGVSQSPSNKVTEKGKDVELRCDPISGHTALYWYRQSLGQGLEFLIYFQGNSAPDKSGLPSDRFSAERTGGSVSTLTIQRTQQEDSAVYLCASSLADRVDTQYFGPGTRLTVL.

The rearrangement links TRBV9 to TRBJ2-7, with unresolved D. CDR1 is SGDLS and CDR2 is YYNGEE in the germline V gene. CDR3 length: 14 residues. V lost 3 bases and J 6 bases, leaving 16 bases between the germline ends. The CDR3 bases are TGTGCCAGCAGCGAGGCCCCTTGGCAGAGCGAGCAGTACTTC. Translated: CASSEAPWQSEQYF.

This chain connects TRBV24-1 to TRBJ2-3, with TRBD1 identical over 9 bases. The CDR3 has 16 residues. Germline-derived CDR1 and CDR2 are KGHDR and SFDVKD. V was pared by 3 bases and J by 4 bases, with 7 bases of the junction left unmatched. The chain's CDR3 is CATSDPGTGSSDTQYF. In DNA, the CDR3 is TGTGCCACCAGTGATCCCGGGACAGGGTCATCAGATACGCAGTATTTT.

This clonotype was recorded once. The gene calls are TRBV9 and TRBJ1-2; D gene ambiguous. This CDR3 region has 16 residues. Germline CDR1 and CDR2: SGDLS and YYNGEE. The V end lost 4 bases, the J end lost 4 bases, and 20 bases lay between the germline ends. This CDR3 is CASSQDLTAEPYGYTF. CDR3 nucleotides: TGTGCCAGCAGCCAAGATCTGACCGCTGAGCCCTATGGCTACACCTTC.

The J gene is TRBJ1-4, the V gene TRBV7-3; D unclear. Germline CDR1 is SGHTA and CDR2 is FQGTGA. Trimming took 8 bases from V and 5 from J, leaving 12 bases between them. The CDR3 spans 13 residues. The CDR3 sequence: CASSQGQNEKLFF. The CDR3 nucleotides are TGTGCCAGCTCCCAAGGGCAAAATGAAAAACTGTTTTTT.

V usage is TRBV12-3 or TRBV12-4 and J usage is TRBJ2-1; D gene ambiguous. V was shortened by 1 base and J by 8 bases, with 6 bases between the two germline ends. This CDR3 is built from 12 residues. The CDR3: CASSLGRYEQFF. CDR3 in DNA: TGTGCCAGCAGTTTAGGTCGCTATGAGCAGTTCTTC.

The CDR3 nucleotides read TGTGCCAGCAAAGGTATCGCTGAGGGGCAGCCCCAGCATTTT. It codes for CASKGIAEGQPQHF. V usage is TRBV2 and J usage is TRBJ1-5; tentative D call: TRBD1 (5 bases). Germline V gene lookup returns CDR1 SNHLY and CDR2 FYNNEI. The CDR3 totals 14 residues. Trimming removed 7 bases from V and 7 bases from J, with 17 bases in between.